This T cell receptor (beta chain) emerged from a study of blood T cell repertoires in COVID-19. The overall study: Both acute and convalescent COVID-19 samples were obtained from the United States, Italy and Spain.

Authors' analysis steps: Reference gene primers were amplified, and this amplification served to estimate nucleated cell counts. Assay: immunoSEQ multiplex PCR; the TCRdb copy retains only in-frame clones and omits some. From that table come the V and J calls and clone size; the DNA was used to work out D and trimming. Found here are 250,000 to 350,000 clones, over 75% of them singletons; the top ten hold around an eighth. Germline CDR1 is KGHDR and CDR2 is SFDVKD. The V end lost 5 bases, the J end lost 4 bases, and 20 bases lay between the germline ends. The CDR3 loop spans 17 amino acids. The origin of this receptor is an older woman with acute or convalescent COVID-19. The sequencing input was peripheral blood. The chain has TRBV24-1 and TRBJ2-1; weak D call: TRBD2 (6 bases). The CDR3 coding sequence is TGTGCCACCAGTGGAACGGCCGGAGGGTCCGTGTACAATGAGCAGTTCTTC. Translated, it gives CATSGTAGGSVYNEQFF.